This TCR beta chain was captured by sequencing in a study of vaccination and CD4 T cells after COVID-19. Germline CDR1 reads KGHDR; CDR2 reads SFDVKD. V was trimmed by 4 bases and J by 6 bases, leaving 17 bases between them. The CDR3 runs 16 residues. Treatment of the sample: 10-day PBMC culture with coronavirus spike peptide pools or control peptides (ViraFEST assay). A note on this clonotype: Its antigen remains unknown.

The Oncomine TCR Beta short-read assay was applied to DNA of cultured CD4+ T cells. Via MiXCR, TCRdb re-called the PCR reads, giving one row per CDR3 protein. The repertoire holds fewer than 20,000 distinct CDR3 sequences, about 42% seen once, with 20% to 25% in the top ten. Sequencing was performed on cultured CD4+ T cells from blood. This sequence was found in a human donor with COVID-19. The J gene is TRBJ2-2, the V gene TRBV24-1; a possible D gene is TRBD1 (5 bases). The CDR3 DNA reads as TGTGCCACCAGTGACCCCAGGGCGTTTGGCGCCGGGGAGCTGTTTTTT. It translates to CATSDPRAFGAGELFF.